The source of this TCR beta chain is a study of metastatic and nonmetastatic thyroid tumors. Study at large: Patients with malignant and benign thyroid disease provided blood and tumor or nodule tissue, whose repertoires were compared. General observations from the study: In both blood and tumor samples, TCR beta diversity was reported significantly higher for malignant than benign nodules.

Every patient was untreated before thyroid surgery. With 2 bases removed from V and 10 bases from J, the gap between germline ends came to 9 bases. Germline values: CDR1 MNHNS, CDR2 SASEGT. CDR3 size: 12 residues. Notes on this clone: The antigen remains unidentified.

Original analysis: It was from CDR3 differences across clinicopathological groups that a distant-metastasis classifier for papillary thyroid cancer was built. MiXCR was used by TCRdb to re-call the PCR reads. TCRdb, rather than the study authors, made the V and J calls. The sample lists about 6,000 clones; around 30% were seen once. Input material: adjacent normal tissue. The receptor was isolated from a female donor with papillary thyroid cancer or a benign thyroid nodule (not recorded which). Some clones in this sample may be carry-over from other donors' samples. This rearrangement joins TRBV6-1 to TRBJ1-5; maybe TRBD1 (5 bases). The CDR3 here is CASSETGGPQHF. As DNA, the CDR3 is TGTGCCAGCAGTGAAACGGGGGGACCCCAGCATTTT.